This is a list of T cell receptor beta chains from one sample in a study of T cell clonotyping in hematopoietic cell transplantation. TCRdb's table, derived via immunoSEQ multiplex PCR, lists solely in-frame clones and lacks some. The sample has several thousand clones, about 90% seen once. Material for sequencing was peripheral blood mononuclear cells. Receptors were obtained from a man aged 35 to 55 in good health. Some clones in this sample may be carry-over from other donors' samples. The CDR3 runs from the conserved cysteine through the conserved F or W. The D gene is left open where the match is weak. Size is stated for part of the rows, as once, few or many counts, or as a class when the clone is expanded.

size	V	J	D	DNA	CDR3
-	TRBV10-2	TRBJ1-2	-	TGCGCCAGCAGTGACCGGGCAGGGGCGTACTATGGCTACACCTTC	CASSDRAGAYYGYTF
-	TRBV19	TRBJ2-7	TRBD1	TGTGCCAGTAGTATAAAAACCGGGACAGGGGTAGCCGAGCAGTACTTC	CASSIKTGTGVAEQYF
-	TRBV10-3	TRBJ1-4	-	TGTGCCATCAGTGGGACAGAGGAAAAACTGTTTTTT	CAISGTEEKLFF
-	TRBV7-9	TRBJ2-3	TRBD1	TGTGCCAGCAGCCGCACAGGGGCTAGCACAGATACGCAGTATTTT	CASSRTGASTDTQYF
-	TRBV18	TRBJ2-7	TRBD1	TGTGCCAGCTCACCAACAGGGGGCTTGTACGAGCAGTACTTC	CASSPTGGLYEQYF
-	TRBV4-3	TRBJ1-1	TRBD1	TGCGCCAGCAGCCAGGCCACAGGGGGCAGCTCTGAAGCTTTCTTT	CASSQATGGSSEAFF
-	TRBV19	TRBJ1-3	-	TGTGCCAGTAGTATATCAAACTCTGGAAACACCATATATTTT	CASSISNSGNTIYF
once	TRBV6-6	TRBJ2-3	TRBD2	TGTGCCAGCAGTTTTCCAGCGGGAGTGGGAGATACGCAGTATTTT	CASSFPAGVGDTQYF
-	TRBV2	TRBJ2-5	-	TGTGCCAGCAGTTCTCAGGGGGGGGAGACCCAGTACTTC	CASSSQGGETQYF
-	TRBV7-8	TRBJ1-2	TRBD1	TGTGCCAGCAGCCCAGTCATTTTACAGGGGGCGAACTATGGCTACACCTTC	CASSPVILQGANYGYTF
-	TRBV5-6	TRBJ2-7	-	TGTGCCAGCAGCGGAGGGGGCGGGGACGAGCAGTACTTC	CASSGGGGDEQYF
-	TRBV28	TRBJ1-5	TRBD1	TGTGCCAGCAGTTTTGAGGGGACAGGGGGCCGGGGGGCCCAGCATTTT	CASSFEGTGGRGAQHF
-	TRBV28	TRBJ1-3	-	TGTGCCAGCAGTCCCCTCGAAGGTAAAACAAGCTCTGGAAACACCATATATTTT	CASSPLEGKTSSGNTIYF
-	TRBV6-5	TRBJ2-5	-	TGTGCCAGCAGTTACTCACGCCGAGAGACCCAGTACTTC	CASSYSRRETQYF
-	TRBV18	TRBJ2-1	TRBD2	TGTGCCAGCTCACCACTAGCGGGAGAGAACAATGAGCAGTTCTTC	CASSPLAGENNEQFF
-	TRBV9	TRBJ2-6	-	TGTGCCAGCAGCGTCACAGGGTTCGGGGCCAACGTCCTGACTTTC	CASSVTGFGANVLTF
-	TRBV30	TRBJ1-4	-	TGTGCCTGGAGTAGGGCAGCTTATAATGAAAAACTGTTTTTT	CAWSRAAYNEKLFF
-	TRBV27	TRBJ1-1	TRBD1	TGTGCCAGCAGCCCCCGGGCAGGGGGAGTAAAAATGAACACTGAAGCTTTCTTT	CASSPRAGGVKMNTEAFF
-	TRBV6-1	TRBJ2-7	TRBD1	TGTGCCAGCAGTCCGGAGACAGGGGGTTTCTACGAGCAGTACTTC	CASSPETGGFYEQYF
-	TRBV5-1	TRBJ1-2	-	TGCGCCAGCAGCTTAGGACCCATGGACTATGGCTACACCTTC	CASSLGPMDYGYTF
-	TRBV19	TRBJ2-3	-	TGTGCCAGTACTTTGGCTAGCGGCACAGATACGCAGTATTTT	CASTLASGTDTQYF
-	TRBV7-9	TRBJ2-1	-	TGTGCCAGCAGCCCCCTTCCTAGCGAGGGTGAGCAGTTCTTC	CASSPLPSEGEQFF
-	TRBV19	TRBJ1-2	-	TGTGCCAGTAGTAAAGGGATTCAAGAAAACTATGGCTACACCTTC	CASSKGIQENYGYTF
-	TRBV16	TRBJ1-2	TRBD1	TGTGCCAGCAGCCAAGACAGGGGACCTACTTTAAACTATGGCTACACCTTC	CASSQDRGPTLNYGYTF
-	TRBV27	TRBJ1-2	-	TGTGCCAGCAGTCCCGGGGGCAGCTTGAACTATGGCTACACCTTC	CASSPGGSLNYGYTF
-	TRBV6-5	TRBJ1-5	-	TGTGCCAGCAGTTACGGACAGAATCAGCCCCAGCATTTT	CASSYGQNQPQHF
once	TRBV7-2	TRBJ2-3	TRBD2	TGTGCCAGCAGCCCTCCACTAGCGGGGGGAACAGATACGCAGTATTTT	CASSPPLAGGTDTQYF
-	TRBV6-1	TRBJ2-7	-	TGTGCCAGCAGCAATACCTTGGGCGAGCAGTACTTC	CASSNTLGEQYF
-	TRBV5-5	TRBJ1-2	TRBD1	TGTGCCAGCAGCTCGGTACAATGGACAGGTCAGGGCTACACCTTC	CASSSVQWTGQGYTF
-	TRBV28	TRBJ2-7	TRBD1	TGTGCCAGCAGTTTACGTCAGGGGGCTACCTACGAGCAGTACTTC	CASSLRQGATYEQYF
-	TRBV4-3	TRBJ2-3	-	TGCGCCAGCAGCCAAGATCGCGATGTTACGCAGTATTTT	CASSQDRDVTQYF
-	TRBV6-1	TRBJ2-7	TRBD1	TGTGCCAGCAGCCACCGGACAGGGGGCTACGAGCAGTACTTC	CASSHRTGGYEQYF
-	TRBV10-3	TRBJ1-5	-	TGTGCCATCAGTGAGTCGGATCAGCCCCAGCATTTT	CAISESDQPQHF
-	TRBV7-9	TRBJ2-1	TRBD2	TGTGCCAGCAGCTCTAGCGGGGGGGCTGACAATGAGCAGTTCTTC	CASSSSGGADNEQFF
once	TRBV9	TRBJ2-3	TRBD2	TGTGCCAGCAGCGTAGCGGGGGGATTTCAGTATTTT	CASSVAGGFQYF
-	TRBV9	TRBJ2-7	-	TGTGCCAGCAGCGTATCGGAGGGGTATAGAGAGCAGTACTTC	CASSVSEGYREQYF
-	TRBV7-3	TRBJ2-1	TRBD2	TGTGCCAGCAGCCGGGGACTAGCGGGCTTCTACAATGAGCAGTTCTTC	CASSRGLAGFYNEQFF
few	TRBV9	TRBJ1-3	-	TGTGCCAGCAGCGTAGCTAGAGGGGAAGGAAACACCATATATTTT	CASSVARGEGNTIYF
-	TRBV7-9	TRBJ2-2	-	TGCGCCAGCAGTTTAGGGACCGGGGAGCTGTTTTTT	CASSLGTGELFF
-	TRBV11-1	TRBJ2-5	-	TGTGCCAGCAGCCCGGACAGAAAAGAGACCCAGTACTTC	CASSPDRKETQYF
-	TRBV5-1	TRBJ2-7	TRBD1	TGCGCCAGCAGCTCGGGACAGGGGGCGGACGAGCAGTACTTC	CASSSGQGADEQYF
once	TRBV10-2	TRBJ1-6	TRBD1	TGCGCCAGGGACAGGGGGCCTTCACCCCTCCACTTT	CARDRGPSPLHF
-	TRBV5-4	TRBJ1-2	TRBD1	TGTGCCAGCAGCCCGGGGACAGTCTATGGCTACACCTTC	CASSPGTVYGYTF
few	TRBV21-1	TRBJ2-5	-	TGTGCCAGCAGCAAAGCTTTTTGTAGCGCCAGCATGGGAGAGACCCAGTACTTC	CASSKAFCSASMGETQYF
-	TRBV5-1	TRBJ2-7	TRBD2	TGCGCCAGCAGCGCACGAGGGACTAGCGGGTGGGGCGAGCAGTACTTC	CASSARGTSGWGEQYF
-	TRBV7-2	TRBJ2-7	-	TGTGCCAGCAGCCCCACAACGCCCGATTCCCCCAACGAGCAGTACTTC	CASSPTTPDSPNEQYF
-	TRBV4-2	TRBJ1-2	TRBD1	TGTGCCAGCAGCCAAGATTTGGGACAGAACTATGGCTACACCTTC	CASSQDLGQNYGYTF
-	TRBV7-9	TRBJ2-6	TRBD1	TGTGCCAGCAGCTTGGGGGACAGGGGGTTAGGTGGGGCCAACGTCCTGACTTTC	CASSLGDRGLGGANVLTF
-	TRBV5-1	TRBJ2-5	-	TGCGCCAGCAGCTTGGTTAGCGGTCAAGAGACCCAGTACTTC	CASSLVSGQETQYF
-	TRBV6-6	TRBJ2-7	-	TGTGCCAGCAGTACCACCTACTATGGGGAGCAGTACTTC	CASSTTYYGEQYF
few	TRBV6-4	TRBJ2-7	-	TGTGCCAGCAGTGACCAGGAGCAGTACTTC	CASSDQEQYF
-	TRBV4-1	TRBJ2-5	-	TGCGCCAGCAGTCGTTTCACAGGGAGCCAAGAGACCCAGTACTTC	CASSRFTGSQETQYF
-	TRBV5-1	TRBJ2-7	-	TGCGCCAGCAGCTTGGAGCCCGGGATCATTGGCGAGCAGTACTTC	CASSLEPGIIGEQYF